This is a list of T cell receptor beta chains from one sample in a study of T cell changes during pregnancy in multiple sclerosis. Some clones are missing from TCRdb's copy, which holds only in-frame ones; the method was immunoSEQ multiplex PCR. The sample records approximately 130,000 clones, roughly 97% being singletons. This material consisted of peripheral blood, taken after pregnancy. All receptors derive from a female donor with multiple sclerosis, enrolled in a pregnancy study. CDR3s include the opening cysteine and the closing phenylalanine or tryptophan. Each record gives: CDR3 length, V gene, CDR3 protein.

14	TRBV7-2	CASSLSTATDTQYF
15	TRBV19	CASRHRTSGLSEQFF
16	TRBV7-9	CASSLDPGQGASEQFF
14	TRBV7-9	CASSPQGARDEQYF
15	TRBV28	CASSRHRAGNTEAFF
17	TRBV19	CASSNGRRGVSNQPQHF
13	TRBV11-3	CASSLDRSAEQFF
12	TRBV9	CASSLPSAEAFF
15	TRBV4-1	CASSQVDRGRGPQHF
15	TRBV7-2	CASSLSLVVSGELFF
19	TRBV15	CATSSPHSGRAGSYNEQFF
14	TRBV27	CASSFSARAYEQYF
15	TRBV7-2	CASSLGRQGKGGYTF
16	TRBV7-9	CASSLRLDRPTDTQYF
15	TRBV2	CASSTDRGHNYGYTF
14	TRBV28	CASIFSGRAHEQYF
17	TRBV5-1	CASSPLGGLGPKETQYF
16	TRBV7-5	CARSSLPGRGANVLTF
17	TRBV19	CASSTVAVSSGANVLTF
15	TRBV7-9	CASSLDGARPYGYTF
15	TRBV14	CASSQDLGSDYGYTF
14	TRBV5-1	CASSSGQGAYEQYF
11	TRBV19	CASRRTGELFF
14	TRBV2	CASSLTGHYNEQFF
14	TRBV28	CASSDRGSYNEQFF
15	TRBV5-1	CASSLAASGTYEQYF
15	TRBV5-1	CASSLRTGDYNEQFF
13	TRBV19	CASSLRHSYEQYF
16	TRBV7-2	CASSLVPDRRRHEQYF
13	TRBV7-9	CASSLSAGNGYTF
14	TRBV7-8	CASSLGNSNYGYTF
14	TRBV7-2	CASHLRTGVNEQFF
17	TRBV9	CASSVSQGGSYFYGYTF
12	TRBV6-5	CASSYSGSEQYF
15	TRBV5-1	CASSLLASGSREQFF
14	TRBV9	CASNRDRADDEQFF
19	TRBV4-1	CASSQPRDRGDRTNEKLFF
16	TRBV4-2	CASSQGPGLAIDTQYF
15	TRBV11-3	CASSLGPQASETQYF
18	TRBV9	CASSVVPRFTTNTGELFF
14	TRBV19	CASSSSGIGNEQFF
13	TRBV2	CASSDVYNYGYTF
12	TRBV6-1	CASSEMRNTIYF
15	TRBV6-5	CASRHDGGGHTEAFF
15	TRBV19	CASSRGAGAKNIQYF